This T cell receptor (beta chain) was documented in a study of T cells in Graves' hyperthyroidism and ophthalmopathy. Whole-study results and caveats: The authors' 13 V-J model separated ophthalmopathy from stable hyperthyroidism.

Amplification yielded TCR beta CDR3 regions, with RNA transcripts as the source. With the HTBI primer set, the TCR CDR3 went through a first round of RT-PCR. One entry per CDR3 protein results from TCRdb running MiXCR on the multiplex PCR reads. In the table there are roughly 330,000 distinct CDR3 sequences, approximately 16% of which are singletons. Germline V CDR1 and CDR2: MGHRA, YSYEKL. V was trimmed by 0 bases and J by 10 bases, leaving 16 bases between them. The CDR3 length is 15 residues. There are many counts of this clonotype. Antigen specificity is unknown. Diagnoses used clinical symptoms, serum thyroxine and TRAb, thyroid ultrasound and orbital computed tomography. PBMCs were derived from approximately 10 ml fresh peripheral blood.

The J gene is TRBJ2-1, the V gene TRBV4-1, with D perhaps TRBD1 (5 bases). This clonotype originated in a man aged 25 to 40 with Graves' hyperthyroidism. Source material: blood. The DNA for the CDR3 is TGCGCCAGCAGCCAAGAAACGCAGGGAAGGCGGGAGCAGTTCTTC. It specifies CASSQETQGRREQFF.